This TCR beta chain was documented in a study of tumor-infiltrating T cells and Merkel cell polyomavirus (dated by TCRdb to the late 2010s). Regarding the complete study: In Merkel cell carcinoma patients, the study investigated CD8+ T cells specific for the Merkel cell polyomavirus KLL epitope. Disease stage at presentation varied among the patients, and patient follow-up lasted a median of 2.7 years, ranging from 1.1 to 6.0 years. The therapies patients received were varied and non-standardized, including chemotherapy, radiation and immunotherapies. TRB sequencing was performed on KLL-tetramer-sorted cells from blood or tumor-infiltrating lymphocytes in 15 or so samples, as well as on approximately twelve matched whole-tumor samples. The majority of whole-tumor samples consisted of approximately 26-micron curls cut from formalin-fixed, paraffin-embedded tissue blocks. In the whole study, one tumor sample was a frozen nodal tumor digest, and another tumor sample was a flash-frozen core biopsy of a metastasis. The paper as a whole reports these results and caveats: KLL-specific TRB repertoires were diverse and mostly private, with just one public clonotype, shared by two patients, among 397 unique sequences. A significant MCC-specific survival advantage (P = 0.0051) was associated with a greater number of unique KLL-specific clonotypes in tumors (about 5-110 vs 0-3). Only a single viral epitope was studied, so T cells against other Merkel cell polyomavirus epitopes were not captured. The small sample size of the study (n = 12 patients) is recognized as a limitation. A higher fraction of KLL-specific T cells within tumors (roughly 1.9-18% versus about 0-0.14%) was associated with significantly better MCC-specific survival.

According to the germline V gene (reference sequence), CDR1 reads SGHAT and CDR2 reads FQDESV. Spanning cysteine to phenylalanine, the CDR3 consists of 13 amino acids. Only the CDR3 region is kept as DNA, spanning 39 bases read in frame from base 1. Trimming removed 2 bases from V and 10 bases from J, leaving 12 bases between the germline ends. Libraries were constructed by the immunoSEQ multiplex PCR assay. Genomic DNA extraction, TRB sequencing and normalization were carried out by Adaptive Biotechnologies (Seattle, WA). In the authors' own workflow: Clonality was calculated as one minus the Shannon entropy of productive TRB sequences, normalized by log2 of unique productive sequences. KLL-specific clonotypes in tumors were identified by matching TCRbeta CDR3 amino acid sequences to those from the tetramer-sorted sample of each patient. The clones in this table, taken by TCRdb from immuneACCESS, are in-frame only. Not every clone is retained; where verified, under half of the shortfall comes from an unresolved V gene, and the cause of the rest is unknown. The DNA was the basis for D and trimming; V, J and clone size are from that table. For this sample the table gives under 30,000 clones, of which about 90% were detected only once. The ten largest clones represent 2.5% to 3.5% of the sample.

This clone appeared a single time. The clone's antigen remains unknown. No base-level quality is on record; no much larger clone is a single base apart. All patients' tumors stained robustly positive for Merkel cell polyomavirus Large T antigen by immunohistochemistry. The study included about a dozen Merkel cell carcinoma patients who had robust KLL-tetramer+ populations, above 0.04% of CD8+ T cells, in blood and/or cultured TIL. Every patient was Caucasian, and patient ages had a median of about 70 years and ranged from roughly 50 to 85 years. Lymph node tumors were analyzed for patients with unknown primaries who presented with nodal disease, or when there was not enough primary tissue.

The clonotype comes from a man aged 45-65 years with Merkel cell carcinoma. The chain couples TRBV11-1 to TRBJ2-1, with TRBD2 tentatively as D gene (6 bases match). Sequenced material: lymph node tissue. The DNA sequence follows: TGTGCCAGCAGCTTATACGGGGGTGGCGAGCAGTTCTTC. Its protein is CASSLYGGGEQFF.